Below, 30 T cell receptor beta chains from the same sample are listed, as sequenced in a study of tumor-infiltrating lymphocytes in primary liver carcinoma. Blood RNA was derived from unsorted whole blood, and germline DNA was extracted too. Synthesis of TCR beta cDNA was carried out from 500 ng total RNA with a constant-region primer. Libraries for TCR beta were built through three nested multiplex PCR rounds, which together made up a slightly modified ARM-PCR procedure. The opening two PCR rounds, 10 cycles each, paired TRBV1-TRBV30 forward primers with a C-beta reverse primer. TCRdb analysed the multiplex PCR reads with MiXCR anew, one entry per CDR3 protein. This table has 330,000 or so distinct CDR3 sequences, less than 70% appearing once. The sequenced material came from peripheral blood. The receptors come from a man aged 40-49 years with primary liver carcinoma and hepatitis B virus infection.

This chain joins TRBV1 and TRBJ1-1. TRBV1 constitutes a pseudogene. The CDR3 consists of 18 residues. The CDR3 nucleotides read TGCACCAGCAGCCTCGGCGGAGGGCACAAGGGGGTGAACACTGAAGCTTTCTTT. Amino acids: CTSSLGGGHKGVNTEAFF.

Concerning this clonotype itself: Given a much more abundant clone one base away, this may be a read error. The chain is built from TRBV6-1 and TRBJ2-5; 9 bases line up with TRBD1. The CDR3 extends over 14 amino acids. Germline-derived CDR1 and CDR2 are MNHNS and SASEGT. CDR3 sequence: CASSYLRPRTGVSF. In nucleotides, the CDR3 is TGTGCCAGCAGTTACTTGCGTCCGAGGACAGGGGTTTCCTTC.

V and J are TRBV30 and TRBJ2-1; a possible D gene is TRBD2 (5 bases). Germline CDR1 and CDR2: GTSNPN and SVGIG (reference sequence). This CDR3 spans 14 amino acids. Trimming left V 4 bases short and J 9 bases short, with 19 bases between. CDR3 DNA: TGTGCCTGGACGAGCCTCCCAGGAGGCGGTGAGCAGTTCTTC. Its translation is CAWTSLPGGGEQFF.

This clonotype was counted once. This chain connects TRBV28 to TRBJ1-5, with D perhaps TRBD1 or TRBD2 (6 bases each). The DNA end is a closer match to TRBJ2-3, so the J assignment may be wrong. The CDR3 is 14 residues long. CDR1 MDHEN and CDR2 SYDVKM come from the germline V gene. The CDR3 DNA reads as TGTGCCAGCAGTTTGCCTGGGGGGCATCAGCCCCAGTATTTT. It is translated as CASSLPGGHQPQYF.

The J gene is TRBJ2-7, the V gene TRBV20-1, with TRBD2 identical over 7 bases. Germline-derived CDR1 and CDR2 are DFQATT and SNEGSKA (reference sequence). The CDR3 consists of 17 residues. J was trimmed by 1 base and V by 7 bases; bases with no gene match: 19. Here the CDR3 reads CSVDLPSAGRRSYEQYF. The CDR3 nucleotides are TGCAGTGTAGATCTCCCCTCAGCGGGACGGAGATCCTACGAGCAGTACTTC.

The chain is built from TRBV13 and TRBJ2-7, with 12 bases fitting TRBD1. V shed 0 bases and J 6 bases; nucleotides not matched to a gene: 6. The CDR3 totals 16 residues. Germline V gene lookup returns CDR1 PRHDT and CDR2 FYEKMQ (reference sequence). The DNA for the CDR3 is TGTGCCAGCAGCTTAGGTCCCGGGACAGGGGGCAGCGAGCAGTACTTC. It encodes CASSLGPGTGGSEQYF.

In regard to this clonotype: A much larger clone differs by one base, so this may be a read error. This chain joins TRBV6-5 and TRBJ2-2, with TRBD2 matching 10 bases. CDR3 length: 14 amino acids. Germline V gene data show CDR1 as MNHEY and CDR2 as SVGAGI. For the CDR3, the DNA is TGTGCCAGCAGTCCGGGACTAGCGAGCGGGGGGCTGTTTTTT. Amino acid sequence: CASSPGLASGGLFF.

With regard to this clonotype: A much larger clone is a single base away; this may be a read error. The chain employs TRBV5-1 and TRBJ2-3; 16 nucleotides agree with TRBD2. Trimming cost V 4 bases and J 4 bases; bases outside gene matches: 9. Germline V lookup: CDR1 SGHRS, CDR2 YFSETQ. This CDR3 comprises 18 residues. DNA of the CDR3: TGCGCCAGCAGCCCCCGCACCGGGACTAGCGGGAGGGCAGATACGCAGTATTTT. This gives the protein CASSPRTGTSGRADTQYF.

Worth noting for this clonotype: The junction departs from germline at one end; a sequencing error may be responsible. V gene TRBV5-4 combines with J gene TRBJ2-7; D is possibly TRBD2 (6 bases). The CDR3 extends over 14 amino acids. The germline V gene has CDR1 SGHNT and CDR2 YYREEE (reference sequence). In nucleotides, the CDR3 is TGTGACAGCAGCTTGGGACTCCTTTCCTACGAGCAGTACTTC. It specifies CDSSLGLLSYEQYF.

About this clonotype itself: Because the CDR3 is missing its conserved closing phenylalanine or tryptophan, this is likely a read error. The J gene is TRBJ2-3, the V gene TRBV10-2, with 10 bases fitting TRBD2. Unmatched junction bases numbered 21, after V lost 10 bases and J lost 2 bases. Germline-derived CDR1 and CDR2 are WSHSY and SAAADI. The CDR3 spans 19 residues. The CDR3 coding sequence is TGCGCCAACGAGGTGGGGAGCGGGAGGGCCGGATGGCCCACAGATACGCAGTATTGT. Its protein is CANEVGSGRAGWPTDTQYC.

To note about this clonotype: One end of the junction varies from germline; a read error may be responsible. The CDR3 loop is CASTESVDTQYF. The CDR3 DNA follows: TGCGCCAGCACTGAGTCAGTAGATACGCAGTATTTT. The chain uses TRBV10-1 and TRBJ2-3; D ambiguous. The CDR3 is 12 residues long. Germline V gene data show CDR1 as WNHNN and CDR2 as SYGVQD (reference sequence).

The rearrangement uses TRBV5-6 and TRBJ2-7; D ambiguous. In germline, CDR1 is SGHDT, CDR2 YYEEEE. This CDR3 has 12 residues. V was trimmed by 2 bases and J by 7 bases, leaving 10 bases between them. CDR3 nucleotides: TGTGCCAGCAGCTTACAGAGCCGGGAGCAGTACTTC. Encoded protein: CASSLQSREQYF.

For this clonotype: Since a much larger clone is just one base distant, this may be a read error. The chain is built from TRBV12-3 or TRBV12-4 and TRBJ2-1; 8 nucleotides match TRBD1. Trimming at V came to 9 bases and at J to 7 bases, leaving 11 bases not matched to a gene. The length of the CDR3 is 14 residues. The CDR3 coding sequence is TGTGCCAGAAGTCTCGACAGGGGTGGGAATGAGCAGTTCTTC. Amino acids: CARSLDRGGNEQFF.

To note about this clonotype: A much larger clone is a single base away; this may be a read error. The chain links TRBV5-5 to TRBJ2-7; TRBD1 is a possible D gene (6 bases). Germline-derived CDR1 and CDR2 are SGHKS and YYEKEE (reference sequence). This CDR3 has 14 residues. The CDR3 DNA is TGTGCCAGCAACTTGGAAGGACAGACCTACGAGCAGTACTTC. Protein: CASNLEGQTYEQYF. The complete variable domain, with remaining parts taken from reference TRBV5-5 and TRBJ2-7, reads DAGVTQSPTHLIKTRGQQVTLRCSPISGHKSVSWYQQVLGQGPQFIFQYYEKEERGRGNFPDRFSARQFPNYSSELNVNALLLGDSALYLCASNLEGQTYEQYFGPGTRLTVT.

Comments on this clonotype: A much larger clone sits a single nucleotide away, making a read error possible. The rearrangement links TRBV6-5 to TRBJ2-7; a weak D match, TRBD1 (6 bases). This CDR3 spans 13 amino acids. Germline CDR1 is MNHEY and CDR2 is SVGAGI. The DNA of the CDR3 is TGTGCCAACAGTACGACAGGTACCTACGAGCAGTACTTC. Encoded protein: CANSTTGTYEQYF.

Note on this clonotype: This may be a read error, as it is one base from a much larger clone. The chain links TRBV4-1 to TRBJ2-1; TRBD1 is a possible D gene (6 bases). The CDR3 extends over 17 amino acids. Per germline, CDR1 MGHRA and CDR2 YSYEKL. The CDR3 nucleotides are TGCGCCAGCAGCCAAGGGACCGGGACATCCTCCTACAATGAGCGGTTCTTC. Its translation: CASSQGTGTSSYNERFF.

A word on this clonotype: Given a much more abundant clone one base away, this may be a read error. V and J are TRBV29-1 and TRBJ2-1; the D call may be TRBD1 or TRBD2 (6 bases each). The CDR3 totals 13 residues. Germline CDR1 reads SQVTM; CDR2 reads ANQGSEA. Written as DNA, the CDR3 is TGCAGCTTCTACGGGGGCCCCTACAATGAGGAGTTCTTC. Encoded protein: CSFYGGPYNEEFF.

This clonotype was seen repeatedly, ten times or more. V and J are TRBV6-2 or TRBV6-3 and TRBJ2-6; no clear D. CDR1 is MNHEY and CDR2 is SVGEGT in the germline V gene. The V and J ends lost 1 base and 2 bases respectively, with 9 bases between them. The CDR3 has 16 amino acids. The CDR3 bases are TGTGCCAGCAGTTACTTGGGGTTGGCTGGGGCCAACGTCCTGACTTTC. Its translation is CASSYLGLAGANVLTF.

In this sample, this clonotype turned up many times. The rearrangement uses TRBV4-2 and TRBJ1-1; D is undetermined. Looked up from germline, CDR1 is LGHNA and CDR2 is YNFKEQ. Deletions cut 6 bases from V and 5 bases from J, with 7 bases between. The CDR3 is made up of 11 amino acids. CDR3 nucleotides: TGTGCCAGCAGGTTGGGGACTGAAGCTTTCTTT. Its protein product is CASRLGTEAFF.

Comment on this clonotype: It is likely a read error, because the conserved phenylalanine at the end of the CDR3 is missing. V is TRBV4-2 and J is TRBJ2-1; unclear D gene. Per germline, CDR1 LGHNA and CDR2 YNFKEQ. CDR3 length equals 13 residues. CDR3 loop: CASSQERHNGQFI. In nucleotides, the CDR3 is TGTGCCAGCAGCCAAGAGAGGCACAATGGGCAGTTCATC.

For this clonotype: One end of the junction is discordant with germline, which a read error may explain. V and J are TRBV6-5 and TRBJ2-7, with D possibly matching TRBD1 (5 bases). Germline CDR1 MNHEY, CDR2 SVGAGI. CDR3 length equals 14 residues. CDR3 sequence: CASSYGLGVGEEYF. The CDR3 nucleotides read TGTGCCAGCAGTTACGGCCTAGGGGTCGGCGAGGAGTACTTC.

This clonotype has a single count. A much larger clone differs from this one at a single base, so this may be a read error. The chain uses TRBV12-3 or TRBV12-4 and TRBJ2-1; D may be TRBD1 (5 bases). V lost 5 bases, J lost 5 bases, and 16 bases lay in between. The CDR3 has 15 amino acids. CDR3 loop: CASSPRTWINNEQFF. In nucleotides, the CDR3 is TGTGCCAGCAGTCCGCGGACATGGATTAACAATGAGCAGTTCTTC.

Worth noting for this clonotype: This could be a read error, since a much larger clone is one nucleotide away. This rearrangement joins TRBV10-2 to TRBJ1-2; TRBD1 matches 7 bases. Germline V gene sequence: CDR1 WSHSY, CDR2 SAAADI. Trimming cost V 5 bases and J 8 bases; bases outside gene matches: 5. The CDR3 length is 12 residues. The CDR3 bases are TGCGCCAGCAGTAAGGGGGCTGGAGGCTACACCTTC. Its translation is CASSKGAGGYTF.

This clonotype was recorded many times. The CDR3 loop is CAITSGGLNEQFF. CDR3 nucleotide sequence: TGTGCCATCACTAGCGGGGGACTGAATGAGCAGTTCTTC. This chain uses TRBV10-3 with TRBJ2-1, with TRBD2 matching 10 bases. Trimming took 7 bases from V and 7 from J; bases not matched to a gene: 4. The CDR3 spans 13 residues. Germline V CDR1 and CDR2: ENHRY, SYGVKD.

Remarks on this clonotype: An end of the junction does not agree with germline; a read error may underlie this. The J gene is TRBJ1-2, the V gene TRBV12-3 or TRBV12-4; D perhaps matches TRBD1 (5 bases). The CDR3 runs to 14 residues. DNA of the CDR3: TGTGCCAGCAGTTCAGGGCATGATCTCTATGGCCACACCTTC. It translates to CASSSGHDLYGHTF.

This clonotype was counted only a few times. A read error is possible here, since a much larger clone lies one base away. The chain links TRBV6-5 to TRBJ2-5; 7 positions agree with TRBD1. V lost 8 bases and J lost 6; bases outside the gene matches: 9. Germline CDR1 is MNHEY and CDR2 is SVGAGI. There are 13 residues in the CDR3. CDR3 nucleotide sequence: TGTGCCAGCGACGACAGGGTCTTTCAGACCCAGTACTTC. It specifies CASDDRVFQTQYF.

In DNA, the CDR3 is TGTGCCAGCAGACCACACGGAGCGAAACTGAACACTGAAGCTTTCTTT. It translates to CASRPHGAKLNTEAFF. The gene calls are TRBV28 and TRBJ1-1, with D unclear. Trimming left V 6 bases short and J 0 bases short, with 17 bases between. The CDR3 loop spans 16 amino acids. From germline, CDR1 is MDHEN and CDR2 SYDVKM. The entire variable domain, with the rest obtained from reference TRBV28 and TRBJ1-1, is as follows: DVKVTQSSRYLVKRTGEKVFLECVQDMDHENMFWYRQDPGLGLRLIYFSYDVKMKEKGDIPEGYSVSREKKERFSLILESASTNQTSMYLCASRPHGAKLNTEAFFGQGTRLTVV.

In regard to this clonotype: The missing conserved phenylalanine or tryptophan at the end of this CDR3 makes a read error likely. V usage is TRBV6-5 and J usage is TRBJ2-7; D is perhaps TRBD1 or TRBD2 (5 bases each). Germline V gives CDR1 MNHEY, CDR2 SVGAGI. This CDR3 comprises 13 residues. This CDR3 is CASTEGPSCEQYL. CDR3 in DNA: TGTGCCAGCACCGAGGGGCCCTCCTGCGAGCAGTACTTG.

Regarding this clonotype: One end of the junction does not line up with germline, which may come from a read error. This rearrangement joins TRBV4-3 to TRBJ2-2; D possibly corresponds to TRBD2 (6 bases). The CDR3 is 14 residues long. The V gene's germline CDR1 is LGHNA and CDR2 YSLEER. CDR3: CASSQIGYTGGLFF. The CDR3 DNA is TGCGCCAGCAGCCAGATCGGGTACACCGGGGGGCTGTTTTTT.

The chain joins TRBV29-1 to TRBJ2-1; maybe TRBD1 (6 bases). Germline CDR1 and CDR2: SQVTM and ANQGSEA. Trimming shortened V by 8 bases and J by 4 bases, and 18 bases separated the two germline ends. The length of the CDR3 is 14 residues. CDR3 residues: CSIRDGDTYNEQFF. In nucleotides, the CDR3 is TGCAGCATTAGGGACGGGGACACTTACAATGAGCAGTTCTTC.